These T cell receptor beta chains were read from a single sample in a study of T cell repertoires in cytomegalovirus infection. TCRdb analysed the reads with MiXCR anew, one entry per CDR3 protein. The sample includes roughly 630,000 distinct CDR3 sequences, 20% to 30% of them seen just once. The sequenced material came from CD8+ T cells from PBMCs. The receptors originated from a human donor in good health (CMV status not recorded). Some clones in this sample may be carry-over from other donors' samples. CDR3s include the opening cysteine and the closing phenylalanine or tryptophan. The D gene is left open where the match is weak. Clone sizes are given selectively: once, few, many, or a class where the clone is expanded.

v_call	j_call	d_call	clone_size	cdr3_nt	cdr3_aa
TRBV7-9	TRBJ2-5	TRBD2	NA	TGTGCCAGCAGCTCGACTAGCGGGAGCTTGGAGACCCAGTACTTC	CASSSTSGSLETQYF
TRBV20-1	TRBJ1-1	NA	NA	TGCAGTGCTAGAGATCTTGACGGGGACCACACTGAAGCTTTCTTT	CSARDLDGDHTEAFF
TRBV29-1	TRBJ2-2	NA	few	TGCAGCGCCCACACAGAACCCCACACCGGGGAGCTGTTTTTT	CSAHTEPHTGELFF
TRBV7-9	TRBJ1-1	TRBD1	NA	TGTGCCAGCAGCCCGGGCGACAGGGGAATGAACACTGAAGCTTTCTTT	CASSPGDRGMNTEAFF
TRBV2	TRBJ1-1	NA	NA	TGTGCCAGCAGTGATCGCCTCGGGACATCATACACTGAAGCTTTCTTT	CASSDRLGTSYTEAFF
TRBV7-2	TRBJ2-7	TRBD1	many	TGTGCCAGCAGCCGGCTCCCGCCGGGACAGAGGGACGAGCAGTACTTC	CASSRLPPGQRDEQYF
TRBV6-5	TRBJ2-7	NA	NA	TGTGCCAGCATTCAGGACATCCTCTCCTACGAGCAGTACTTC	CASIQDILSYEQYF
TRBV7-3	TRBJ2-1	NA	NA	TGTGCCAGCAGCGTAAAATACAATGAGCAGTTCTTC	CASSVKYNEQFF
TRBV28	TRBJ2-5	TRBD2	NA	TGTGCCAACAGTTTCGGGGGGGTAGGAGAGACCCAGTACTTC	CANSFGGVGETQYF
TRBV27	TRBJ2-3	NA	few	TGTGCCAGCAGTTTATCAGGGGCGGCCACAGATACGCAGTATTTT	CASSLSGAATDTQYF
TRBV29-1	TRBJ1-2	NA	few	TGCAGCGTGGTCAGTTACTATGGCTACACCTTC	CSVVSYYGYTF
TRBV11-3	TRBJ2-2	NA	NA	TGTGCCAGCAGCGGCCGGGACAAGGGAAACACCGGGGAGCTGTTTTTT	CASSGRDKGNTGELFF